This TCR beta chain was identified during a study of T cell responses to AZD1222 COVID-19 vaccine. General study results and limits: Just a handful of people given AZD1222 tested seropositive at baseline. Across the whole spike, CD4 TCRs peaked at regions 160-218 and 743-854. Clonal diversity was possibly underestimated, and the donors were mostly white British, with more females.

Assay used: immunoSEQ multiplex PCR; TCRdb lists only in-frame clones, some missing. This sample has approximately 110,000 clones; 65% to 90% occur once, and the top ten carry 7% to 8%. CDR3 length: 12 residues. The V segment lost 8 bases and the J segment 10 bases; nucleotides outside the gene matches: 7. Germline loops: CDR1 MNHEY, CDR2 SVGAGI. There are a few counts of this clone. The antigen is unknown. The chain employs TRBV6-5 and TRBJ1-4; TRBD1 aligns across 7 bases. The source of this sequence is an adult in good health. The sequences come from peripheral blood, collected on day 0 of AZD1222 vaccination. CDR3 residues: CASGTDARKLFF. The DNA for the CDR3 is TGTGCCAGCGGGACAGACGCCCGAAAACTGTTTTTT.